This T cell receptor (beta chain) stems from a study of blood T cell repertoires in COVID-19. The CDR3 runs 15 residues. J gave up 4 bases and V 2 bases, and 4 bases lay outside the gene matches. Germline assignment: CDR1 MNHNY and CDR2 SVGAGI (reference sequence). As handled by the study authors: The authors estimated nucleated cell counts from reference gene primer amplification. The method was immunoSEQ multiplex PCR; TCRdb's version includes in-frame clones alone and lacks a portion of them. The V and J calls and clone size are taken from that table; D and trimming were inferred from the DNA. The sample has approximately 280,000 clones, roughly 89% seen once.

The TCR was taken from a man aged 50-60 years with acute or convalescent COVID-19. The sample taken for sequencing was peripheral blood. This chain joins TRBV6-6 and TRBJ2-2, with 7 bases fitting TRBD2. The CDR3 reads CASSYTSVGTGELFF. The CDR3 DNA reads TGTGCCAGCAGTTACACTAGCGTGGGCACCGGGGAGCTGTTTTTT.